The rows below give T cell receptor beta chains drawn from one sample of a study of PD-L1 blockade in urothelial cancer. Assay used: immunoSEQ multiplex PCR; TCRdb lists only in-frame clones, some missing. Of around 110,000 clones listed, approximately 90% are singletons. This sample comprised PBMCs, obtained around atezolizumab (anti-PD-L1) treatment. These receptors originate from a man aged 55 to 70 with urothelial cancer. Both conserved end residues are part of each CDR3. Fields, in order: J gene, D gene, V gene, clone size, CDR3 length, CDR3 DNA, CDR3 protein. A D gene is named only where the DNA matches it firmly. Clone sizes are given selectively: once, few, many, or a class where the clone is expanded.

TRBJ1-5,NA,TRBV2,few,14,TGTGCCAGCAGTCTTGACAGGACAAATCAGCCCCAGCATTTT,CASSLDRTNQPQHF
TRBJ2-5,NA,TRBV6-6,NA,15,TGTGCCAGCAGTTACGAGGACACGGATCGAGAGACCCAGTACTTC,CASSYEDTDRETQYF
TRBJ2-3,NA,TRBV5-4,NA,16,TGTGCCAGCAGCCCGGGACTTGAAGGACCCACAGATACGCAGTATTTT,CASSPGLEGPTDTQYF
TRBJ2-1,TRBD2,TRBV2,NA,16,TGTGCCAGCAGTGAAGCTTCGGGGGAGCGGGGCAATGAGCAGTTCTTC,CASSEASGERGNEQFF
TRBJ2-3,TRBD2,TRBV14,NA,15,TGTGCCAGCAGCCAAAAGCGGGGGAGCACAGATACGCAGTATTTT,CASSQKRGSTDTQYF
TRBJ1-3,NA,TRBV7-2,NA,16,TGTGCCAGCAGCTGGACCCAAGGGGTCTCTGGAAACACCATATATTTT,CASSWTQGVSGNTIYF
TRBJ1-3,NA,TRBV7-2,NA,14,TGTGCCAGCAGCTTAGCGGGAGCTGGAAACACCATATATTTT,CASSLAGAGNTIYF
TRBJ1-4,NA,TRBV29-1,NA,14,TGCAGCGTTTCTGGGGCGGGGCGGGATGAAAAACTGTTTTTT,CSVSGAGRDEKLFF
TRBJ2-7,TRBD2,TRBV27,NA,16,TGTGCCAGCAGTCTACTAGCGGGGAGTGAAGCGGACGAGCAGTACTTC,CASSLLAGSEADEQYF
TRBJ2-1,NA,TRBV7-3,NA,13,TGTGCCAGCAGCCTAGGACACTACAATGAGCAGTTCTTC,CASSLGHYNEQFF
TRBJ1-5,NA,TRBV28,NA,14,TGTGCCAGCAGCGCGGCCGGGGGAGGTCAGCCCCAGCATTTT,CASSAAGGGQPQHF